The clone carrying this T cell receptor (beta chain) showed up just a few times. The antigen remains undetermined. Sequencing was performed with immunoSEQ multiplex PCR; in TCRdb, only in-frame clones are kept and a portion is missing. The table lists about 520,000 clones, around four fifths of them singletons. This sample is drawn from a study of shared clonotypes between healthy human individuals. Regarding the study as a whole: The researchers took only blood, and tissue repertoires probably look different.

The CDR3 runs 15 residues. Losses at the gene ends were 3 bases for V and 0 bases for J; bases not matched to a gene: 3. Germline assignment: CDR1 LGHNA and CDR2 YNFKEQ. This receptor was identified in a woman in her forties in good health. Some clones in this sample may be carry-over from other donors' samples. The sequencing sample was made of PBMCs. The V gene is TRBV4-2, the J gene TRBJ1-1, with TRBD1 matching 8 bases. The CDR3 DNA sequence: TGTGCCAGCAGCCATGGGACAGGCATGAACACTGAAGCTTTCTTT. Translated, it gives CASSHGTGMNTEAFF.